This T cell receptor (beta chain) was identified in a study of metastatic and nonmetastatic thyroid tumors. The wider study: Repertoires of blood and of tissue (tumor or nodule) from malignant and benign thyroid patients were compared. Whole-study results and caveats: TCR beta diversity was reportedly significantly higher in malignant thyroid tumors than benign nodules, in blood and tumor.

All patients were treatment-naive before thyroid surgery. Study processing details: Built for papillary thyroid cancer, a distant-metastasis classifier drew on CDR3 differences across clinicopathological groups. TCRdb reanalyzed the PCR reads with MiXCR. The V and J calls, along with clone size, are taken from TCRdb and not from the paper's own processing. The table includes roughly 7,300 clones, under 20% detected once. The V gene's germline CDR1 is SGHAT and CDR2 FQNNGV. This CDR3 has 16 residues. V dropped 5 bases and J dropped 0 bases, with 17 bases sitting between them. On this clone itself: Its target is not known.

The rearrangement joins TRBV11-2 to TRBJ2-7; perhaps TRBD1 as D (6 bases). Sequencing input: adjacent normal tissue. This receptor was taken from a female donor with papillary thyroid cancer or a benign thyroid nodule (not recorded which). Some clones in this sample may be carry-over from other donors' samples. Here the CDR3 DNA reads TGTGCCAGCAGCCTGAAGACAGGTCTTAGCTCCTACGAGCAGTACTTC. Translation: CASSLKTGLSSYEQYF. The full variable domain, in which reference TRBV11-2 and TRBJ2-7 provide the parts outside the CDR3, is EAGVAQSPRYKIIEKRQSVAFWCNPISGHATLYWYQQILGQGPKLLIQFQNNGVVDDSQLPKDRFSAERLKGVDSTLKIQPAKLEDSAVYLCASSLKTGLSSYEQYFGPGTRLTVT.